The entry that follows covers one T cell receptor beta chain sequence. Its specificity is not known. These data originate in a study of T cell responses to AZD1222 COVID-19 vaccine. Assay: immunoSEQ multiplex PCR; the TCRdb copy retains only in-frame clones and omits some. The sample gives over 100,000 clones, just over 90% of which show up once; around 1% is in the top ten. Regarding the study as a whole: Only five or six people who got AZD1222 tested seropositive at baseline. Spike was spanned by vaccine-associated CD4 TCRs, with dominance at 160-218 and 743-854. A rise in Spike-specific TCR breadth and depth followed two AZD1222 doses.

The study pooled second doses at about 4 or about 12 weeks. V shed 2 bases, J shed 3 bases, and the junction held 6 bases outside the gene matches. Germline V gives CDR1 LGHDT, CDR2 YNNKEL (reference sequence). This CDR3 contains 15 residues. The receptor was isolated from an adult who received the AZD1222 COVID-19 vaccine. This rearrangement joins TRBV3-1 (or the pseudogene TRBV3-2) to TRBJ2-7; 8 bases map to TRBD2. The sample in question was peripheral blood, obtained 28 days after the second AZD1222 dose. CDR3 sequence reads: CASSQSGRANYEQYF. The CDR3 bases are TGTGCCAGCAGCCAATCCGGGAGGGCGAACTACGAGCAGTACTTC.